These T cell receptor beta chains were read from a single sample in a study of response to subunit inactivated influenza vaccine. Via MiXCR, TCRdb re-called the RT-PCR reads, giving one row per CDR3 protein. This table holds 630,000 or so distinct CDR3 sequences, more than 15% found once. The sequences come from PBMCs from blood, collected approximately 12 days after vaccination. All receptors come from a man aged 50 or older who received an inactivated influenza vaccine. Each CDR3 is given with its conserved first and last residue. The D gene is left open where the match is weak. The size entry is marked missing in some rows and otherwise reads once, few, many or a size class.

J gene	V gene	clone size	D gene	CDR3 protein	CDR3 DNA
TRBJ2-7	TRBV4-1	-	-	CASSQDFFRGSYEQYF	TGCGCCAGCAGCCAAGATTTTTTTCGGGGATCGTACGAGCAGTACTTC
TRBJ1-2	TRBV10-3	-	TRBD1	CAAQAQGGIYGYTF	TGTGCCGCGCAGGCCCAGGGGGGTATCTATGGCTACACCTTC
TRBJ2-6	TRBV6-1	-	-	CASQGRRPSGANVLTF	TGTGCGTCGCAGGGGAGGAGGCCGTCTGGGGCCAACGTCCTGACTTTC
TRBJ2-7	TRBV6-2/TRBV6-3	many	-	CASRTEGRFEQYF	TGTGCCAGCAGAACGGAAGGGAGGTTCGAGCAGTACTTC
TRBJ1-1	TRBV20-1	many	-	CSASTGGWVGDTEAFF	TGCAGTGCTAGTACGGGTGGATGGGTGGGTGACACTGAAGCTTTCTTT
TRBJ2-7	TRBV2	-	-	CASRPTGTVPYEQYF	TGTGCCAGCAGACCGACCGGGACGGTTCCCTACGAGCAGTACTTC
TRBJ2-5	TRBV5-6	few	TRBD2	CASSFSGRAQQETQYF	TGTGCCAGCAGCTTTAGCGGGAGGGCCCAACAAGAGACCCAGTACTTC
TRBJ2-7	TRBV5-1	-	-	CASSLENLSYEQYF	TGCGCCAGCAGCCTCGAAAATCTCTCCTACGAGCAGTACTTC
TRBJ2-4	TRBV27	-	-	CASSPGTEGTIQYF	TGTGCCAGCAGTCCCGGGACCGAGGGTACCATTCAGTACTTC
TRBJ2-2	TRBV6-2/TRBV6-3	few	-	CASSYVAASNTGELFF	TGTGCCAGCAGTTACGTGGCCGCCTCGAACACCGGGGAGCTGTTTTTT
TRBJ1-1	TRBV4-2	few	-	CASSQVQGVMNTEAFF	TGTGCCAGCAGCCAAGTCCAGGGAGTTATGAACACTGAAGCTTTCTTT
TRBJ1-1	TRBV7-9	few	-	CASSWRTVGTEAFF	TGTGCCAGCAGCTGGAGAACGGTGGGCACTGAAGCTTTCTTT
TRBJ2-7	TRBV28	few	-	CASRPGGWGEQYF	TGTGCCAGCAGACCTGGGGGTTGGGGGGAGCAGTACTTC
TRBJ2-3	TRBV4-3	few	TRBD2	CASSQAIGRIDTQYF	TGCGCCAGCAGCCAAGCCATCGGGAGGATAGATACGCAGTATTTT
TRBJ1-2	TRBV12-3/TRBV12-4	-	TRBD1	CASSFFVGDRVGHGYTF	TGTGCCAGCAGTTTCTTTGTAGGGGACAGGGTTGGGCATGGCTACACCTTC
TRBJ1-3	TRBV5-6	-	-	CASSLRGFGNTIYF	TGTGCCAGCAGCCTCAGAGGGTTCGGAAACACCATATATTTT
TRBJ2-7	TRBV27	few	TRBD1	CASSSYRGYEQYF	TGTGCCAGCAGTTCATACAGGGGCTACGAGCAGTACTTC
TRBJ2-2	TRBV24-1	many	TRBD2	CATSSSGPNTGELFF	TGTGCCACCAGCTCTAGCGGACCTAACACCGGGGAGCTGTTTTTT
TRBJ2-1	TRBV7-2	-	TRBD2	CASSLAGTSRYNEQFF	TGTGCCAGCAGCTTAGCGGGGACTAGCAGGTACAATGAGCAGTTCTTC
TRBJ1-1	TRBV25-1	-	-	CASSAYGSSVNTEAFF	TGTGCCAGCAGTGCTTATGGGAGCAGCGTGAACACTGAAGCTTTCTTT
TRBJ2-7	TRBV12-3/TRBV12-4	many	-	CASSLTQVVGTYEQYF	TGTGCCAGCAGTTTAACCCAGGTTGTTGGGACCTACGAGCAGTACTTC
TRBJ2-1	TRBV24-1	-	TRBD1	CATRTGTGPYNEQFF	TGTGCCACCAGAACCGGGACAGGGCCCTACAATGAGCAGTTCTTC
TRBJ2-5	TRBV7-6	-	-	CASSLDYSSIETQYF	TGTGCCAGCAGCTTAGATTATTCCTCCATCGAGACCCAGTACTTC
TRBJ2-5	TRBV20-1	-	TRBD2	CSASGGNKETQYF	TGCAGTGCTAGCGGGGGGAACAAAGAGACCCAGTACTTC
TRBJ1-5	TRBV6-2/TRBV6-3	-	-	CASRSPGKSQPQHF	TGTGCCAGCAGGTCCCCAGGGAAGTCTCAGCCCCAGCATTTT
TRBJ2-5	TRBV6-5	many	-	CASTGSETQYF	TGTGCCAGCACTGGGTCAGAGACCCAGTACTTC
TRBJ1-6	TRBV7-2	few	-	CASSLAKTVNSPLHF	TGTGCCAGCAGCTTAGCGAAAACGGTTAATTCACCCCTCCACTTT
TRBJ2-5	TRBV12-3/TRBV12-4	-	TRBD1	CASSPHRGPQETQYF	TGTGCCAGCAGTCCCCACAGGGGCCCTCAAGAGACCCAGTACTTC
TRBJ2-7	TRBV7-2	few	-	CASSPRRSAQWEQYF	TGTGCCAGCAGCCCCCGTCGGTCAGCTCAGTGGGAGCAGTACTTC
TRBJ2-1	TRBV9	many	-	CASSVGLRSYNEQFF	TGTGCCAGCAGCGTAGGGCTGCGCTCCTACAATGAGCAGTTCTTC
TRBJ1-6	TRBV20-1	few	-	CSARPGGAYNSPLHF	TGCAGTGCTAGACCCGGGGGGGCCTATAATTCACCCCTCCACTTT
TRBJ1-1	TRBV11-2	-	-	CASSLESGYTEAFF	TGTGCCAGCAGCTTGGAATCGGGGTACACTGAAGCTTTCTTT
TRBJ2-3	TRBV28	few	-	CASSLSGFETDTQYF	TGTGCCAGCAGTTTAAGCGGGTTCGAAACAGATACGCAGTATTTT
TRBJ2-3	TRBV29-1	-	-	CSVDLGLTDTQYF	TGCAGCGTGGATTTGGGTCTCACAGATACGCAGTATTTT
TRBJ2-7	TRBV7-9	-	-	CASSLAEGQTYEQYF	TGTGCCAGCAGCTTAGCTGAAGGACAGACCTACGAGCAGTACTTC
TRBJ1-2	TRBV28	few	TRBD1	CASSLTGTGLDGYTF	TGTGCCAGCAGTTTAACCGGGACAGGGCTTGATGGCTACACCTTC
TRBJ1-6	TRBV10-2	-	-	CASSDRTDSYNSPLHF	TGCGCCAGCAGCGACCGGACGGACTCCTATAATTCACCCCTCCACTTT
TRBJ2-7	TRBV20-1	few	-	CSASGGFYEQYF	TGCAGTGCTAGCGGAGGGTTCTACGAGCAGTACTTC
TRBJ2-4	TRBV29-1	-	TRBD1	CSVGQGDVKNIQYF	TGCAGCGTGGGACAGGGGGATGTCAAAAACATTCAGTACTTC
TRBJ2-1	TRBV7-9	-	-	CASSLVQFAGDYNEQFF	TGTGCCAGCAGCTTAGTTCAGTTTGCAGGGGACTACAATGAGCAGTTCTTC
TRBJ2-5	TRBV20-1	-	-	CSAREVRAVRETQYF	TGCAGTGCTAGAGAGGTTAGAGCGGTTCGGGAGACCCAGTACTTC
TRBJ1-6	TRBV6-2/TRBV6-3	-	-	CASSSEVYHLHSPLHF	TGTGCCAGCAGTTCGGAGGTCTATCACCTTCATTCACCCCTCCACTTT
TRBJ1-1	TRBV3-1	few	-	CASSQVSSTEAFF	TGTGCCAGCAGCCAAGTTTCGTCGACAGAAGCTTTCTTT
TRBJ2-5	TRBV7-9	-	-	CASSFRPTETQYF	TGTGCCAGCAGCTTTCGACCGACAGAGACCCAGTACTTC
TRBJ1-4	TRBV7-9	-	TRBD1	CASSFTTQGAGEKLFF	TGTGCCAGCAGCTTTACTACGCAGGGGGCTGGTGAAAAACTGTTTTTT
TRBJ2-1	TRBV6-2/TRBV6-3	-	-	CASSYSRDGHNEQFF	TGTGCCAGCAGTTACAGCCGGGACGGGCACAATGAGCAGTTCTTC
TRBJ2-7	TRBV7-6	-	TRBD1	CASSPDRAASYEQYF	TGTGCCAGCAGCCCCGACAGGGCAGCATCCTACGAGCAGTACTTC
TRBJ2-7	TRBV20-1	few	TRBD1	CSAPGQENYEQYF	TGCAGTGCCCCGGGACAGGAAAATTACGAGCAGTACTTC
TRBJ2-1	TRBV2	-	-	CASSPLASNYNEQFF	TGTGCCAGCAGCCCGCTAGCGTCAAACTACAATGAGCAGTTCTTC
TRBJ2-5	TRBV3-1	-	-	CASSQVLQARQETQYF	TGTGCCAGCAGCCAAGTTTTGCAGGCTCGCCAAGAGACCCAGTACTTC
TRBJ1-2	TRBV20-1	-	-	CSAFSSYGYTF	TGCAGTGCTTTCTCATCATATGGCTACACCTTC